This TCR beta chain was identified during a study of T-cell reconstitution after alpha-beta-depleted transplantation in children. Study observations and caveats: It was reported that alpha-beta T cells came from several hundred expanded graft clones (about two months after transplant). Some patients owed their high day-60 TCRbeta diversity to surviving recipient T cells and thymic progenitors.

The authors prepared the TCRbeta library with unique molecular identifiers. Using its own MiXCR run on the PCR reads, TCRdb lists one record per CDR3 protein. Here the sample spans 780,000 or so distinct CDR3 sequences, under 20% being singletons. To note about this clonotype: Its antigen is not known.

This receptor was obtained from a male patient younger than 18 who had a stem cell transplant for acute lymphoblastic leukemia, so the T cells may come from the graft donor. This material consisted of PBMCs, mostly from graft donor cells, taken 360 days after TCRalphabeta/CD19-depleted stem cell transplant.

DNA for the CDR3: TGTGCCAGCAGCGCGGCTCAGCCCTTAAATGAGCAGTTCTTC. Translating it yields CASSAAQPLNEQFF. This chain joins TRBV6-8 and TRBJ2-1, with D uncertain. CDR3 length equals 14 residues. Germline assignment: CDR1 MNHGY and CDR2 SAAAGT. V dropped 6 bases and J dropped 7 bases, with 16 bases sitting between them.